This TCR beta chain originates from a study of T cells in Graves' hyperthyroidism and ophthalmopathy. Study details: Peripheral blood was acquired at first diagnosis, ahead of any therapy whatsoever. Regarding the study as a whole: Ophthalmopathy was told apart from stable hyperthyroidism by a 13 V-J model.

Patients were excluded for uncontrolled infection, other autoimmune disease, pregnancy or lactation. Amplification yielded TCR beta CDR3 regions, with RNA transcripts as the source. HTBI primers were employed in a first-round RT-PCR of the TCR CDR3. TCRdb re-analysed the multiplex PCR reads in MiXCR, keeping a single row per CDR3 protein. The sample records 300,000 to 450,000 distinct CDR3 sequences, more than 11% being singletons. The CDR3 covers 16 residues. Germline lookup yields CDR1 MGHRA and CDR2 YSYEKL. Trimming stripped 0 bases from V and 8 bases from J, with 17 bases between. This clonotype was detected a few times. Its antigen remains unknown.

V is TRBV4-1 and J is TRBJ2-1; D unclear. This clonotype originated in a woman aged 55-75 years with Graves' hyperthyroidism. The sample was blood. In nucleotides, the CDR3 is TGCGCCAGCAGCCAAGATCGACTGCCCGTTCGTGATGAGCAGTTCTTC. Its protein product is CASSQDRLPVRDEQFF.